The 3 T cell receptor beta chains below were found in one sample sequenced in a study of CXCR3-negative and CXCR3-positive naive CD8 T cells. Notes on the study in general: Comparison of naive cells showed more hydrophobic TRB CDR3s in CXCR3-positive than in CXCR3-negative naive cells.

These receptors' antigens are unknown. Libraries of TRB cDNA were made by 5' RACE and carried UMIs. TCRdb reprocessed the 5' RACE reads and reports one entry per CDR3 protein, with no DNA. Recorded for this sample: some 140,000 distinct CDR3 sequences. Sequencing was done on a sample of naive CXCR3+ CD8+ T cells from blood. This sample's subset: CD45RO-CCR7+CD27+CD95- naive CD8+ T cells expressing CXCR3 (TNR3+). These receptors originate from a human donor in good health. Some clones in this sample may be carry-over from other donors' samples.

The rearrangement joins TRBV4-1 to TRBJ1-1; no DNA is available, so the TRBD1 call from TCRdb remains unchecked. CDR1 is MGHRA and CDR2 is YSYEKL in the germline V gene. CDR3 length equals 14 residues. The CDR3: CASSLNRGNTEAFF.

J is TRBJ2-2 and V is TRBV29-1; the D call of TRBD1 rests on TCRdb alone, since no DNA is present to check it. The germline V gene encodes CDR1 SQVTM and CDR2 ANQGSEA. This CDR3 has 14 amino acids. CDR3 residues: CSVLPEGGSGELFF.

This chain links TRBV28 with TRBJ2-5. The CDR3 covers 14 residues. Germline CDR1 is MDHEN and CDR2 is SYDVKM. The CDR3: CASSLVANQETQYF.